This TCR beta chain is drawn from a study of Ad26.COV2.S vaccination and SARS-CoV-2 variants. Turning to this clone: The antigen is not known.

Study findings and constraints: Measures of TCR breadth and depth may have fallen short of total T cell responses. Researchers reported similar non-spike TCR breadth in vaccine and placebo recipients. People given the vaccine had a wider spike-specific TCR breadth than placebo recipients did.

The CDR3 is 16 residues long. V lost 2 bases, J lost 8 bases, and 7 bases stayed unmatched. Germline V gene sequence: CDR1 MNHNY, CDR2 SVGAGI (reference sequence). This table comes from immunoSEQ multiplex PCR, and its TCRdb copy is limited to in-frame clones, with some not included. The repertoire has 87,000 or so clones, approximately 82% of them found once; the top ten carry about 17%. Material: peripheral blood, obtained after recovery from COVID-19. The chain is built from TRBV6-6 and TRBJ2-1; TRBD2 matches 12 bases. This TCR was recovered from a human donor who had recovered from COVID-19. The CDR3 is CASSYGTLAGGYEQFF. The CDR3, as DNA: TGTGCCAGCAGTTACGGTACACTAGCGGGAGGTTATGAGCAGTTCTTC.